A single sample is the source of the 5 T cell receptor beta chains below, sequenced in a study of tumor-infiltrating lymphocytes in oesophageal squamous cell carcinoma. TCRdb re-analysed the PCR reads in MiXCR, keeping a single row per CDR3 protein. The sample lists about 6,600 distinct CDR3 sequences; 15% to 19% were seen once. What was sequenced was blood. The receptor source for this set is a male donor with esophageal squamous cell carcinoma.

This clonotype was picked up many times. DNA of the CDR3: TGTGCCAGCAGCGTAGCCGGGACAGGGGACTCGGGAGAGCAGTACTTC. Translated: CASSVAGTGDSGEQYF. The chain couples TRBV5-4 to TRBJ2-7, with 10 bases matching TRBD1. Looked up from germline, CDR1 is SGHNT and CDR2 is YYREEE (reference sequence). V was clipped by 4 bases and J by 7 bases; unmatched bases: 14. The length of the CDR3 is 16 residues.

This sequence joins TRBV18 and TRBJ2-7; TRBD1 is a possible D gene (6 bases). Germline V gene data show CDR1 as KGHSH and CDR2 as LQKENI. V dropped 5 bases and J dropped 1 base, with 21 bases sitting between them. This CDR3 contains 17 residues. CDR3 protein: CASSSSLTGRGSYEQYF. The CDR3 nucleotides are TGTGCCAGCTCATCCTCCCTTACAGGGCGAGGATCCTACGAGCAGTACTTC.

This clonotype is judged medium-sized (0.01 to 0.1%). Sequence at one end of the junction differs from germline and may be a read error. The V and J genes are TRBV7-9 and TRBJ2-3; a weak D match, TRBD2 (6 bases). This CDR3 spans 12 amino acids. The germline gives CDR1 SEHNR, CDR2 FQNEAQ (reference sequence). The CDR3 bases are TGTGCCAGCAGCCCCACGGGACTTCCTTCTTCGTTT. It yields the protein CASSPTGLPSSF.

This clonotype was seen ten or more times. The junction shows a germline mismatch at one end, possibly a read error. The V and J genes are TRBV10-3 and TRBJ2-7; D not resolved. In germline, CDR1 is ENHRY, CDR2 SYGVKD. The CDR3 length is 12 residues. The CDR3 loop reads CAMSSNNSPLHF. CDR3 DNA: TGTGCCATGAGCAGCAATAATTCACCCCTCCACTTC.

The CDR3 sequence is CASSEGQISGNTIYF. The DNA of the CDR3 is TGTGCCAGCAGTGAAGGGCAGATCTCTGGAAACACCATATATTTT. The rearrangement uses TRBV2 and TRBJ1-3, with no clear D. Germline assignment: CDR1 SNHLY and CDR2 FYNNEI. V lost 1 base to trimming and J lost 0 bases, with 7 bases between them. This CDR3 spans 15 amino acids.